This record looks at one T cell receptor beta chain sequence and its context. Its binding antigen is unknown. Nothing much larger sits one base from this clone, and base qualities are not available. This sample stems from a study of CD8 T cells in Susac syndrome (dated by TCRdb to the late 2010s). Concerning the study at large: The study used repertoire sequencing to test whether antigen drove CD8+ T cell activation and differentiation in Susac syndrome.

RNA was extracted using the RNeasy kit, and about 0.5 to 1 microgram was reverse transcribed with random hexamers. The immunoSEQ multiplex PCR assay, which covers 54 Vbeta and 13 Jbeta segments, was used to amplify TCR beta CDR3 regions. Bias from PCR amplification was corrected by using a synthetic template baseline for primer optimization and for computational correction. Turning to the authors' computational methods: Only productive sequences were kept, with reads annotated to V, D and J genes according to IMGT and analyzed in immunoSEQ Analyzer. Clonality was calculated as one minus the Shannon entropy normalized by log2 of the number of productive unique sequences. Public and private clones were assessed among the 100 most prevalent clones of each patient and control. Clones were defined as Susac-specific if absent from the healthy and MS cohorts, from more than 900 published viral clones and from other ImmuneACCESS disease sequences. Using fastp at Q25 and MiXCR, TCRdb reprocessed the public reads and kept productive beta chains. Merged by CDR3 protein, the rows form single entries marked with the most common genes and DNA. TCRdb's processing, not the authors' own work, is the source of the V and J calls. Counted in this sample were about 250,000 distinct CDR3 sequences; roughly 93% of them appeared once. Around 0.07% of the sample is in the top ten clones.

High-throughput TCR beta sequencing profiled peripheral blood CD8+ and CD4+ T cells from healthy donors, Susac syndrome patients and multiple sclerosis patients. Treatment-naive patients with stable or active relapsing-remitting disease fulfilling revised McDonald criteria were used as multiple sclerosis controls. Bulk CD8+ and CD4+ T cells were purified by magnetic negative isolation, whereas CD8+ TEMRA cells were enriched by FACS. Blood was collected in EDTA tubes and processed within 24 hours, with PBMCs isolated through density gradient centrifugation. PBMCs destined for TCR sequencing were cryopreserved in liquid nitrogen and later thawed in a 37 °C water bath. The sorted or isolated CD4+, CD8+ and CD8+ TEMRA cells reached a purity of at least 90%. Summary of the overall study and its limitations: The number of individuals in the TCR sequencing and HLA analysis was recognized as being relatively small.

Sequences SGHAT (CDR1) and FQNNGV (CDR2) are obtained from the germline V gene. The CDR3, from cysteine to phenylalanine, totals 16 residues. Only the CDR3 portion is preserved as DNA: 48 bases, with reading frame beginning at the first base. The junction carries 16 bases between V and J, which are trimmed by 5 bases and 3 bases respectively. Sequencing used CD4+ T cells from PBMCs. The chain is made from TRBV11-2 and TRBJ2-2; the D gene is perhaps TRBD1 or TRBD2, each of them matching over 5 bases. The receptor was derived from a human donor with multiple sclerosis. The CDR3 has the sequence CASSLGVGADTGELFF. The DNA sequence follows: TGTGCCAGCAGCCTTGGGGTCGGGGCGGACACCGGGGAGCTGTTTTTT.